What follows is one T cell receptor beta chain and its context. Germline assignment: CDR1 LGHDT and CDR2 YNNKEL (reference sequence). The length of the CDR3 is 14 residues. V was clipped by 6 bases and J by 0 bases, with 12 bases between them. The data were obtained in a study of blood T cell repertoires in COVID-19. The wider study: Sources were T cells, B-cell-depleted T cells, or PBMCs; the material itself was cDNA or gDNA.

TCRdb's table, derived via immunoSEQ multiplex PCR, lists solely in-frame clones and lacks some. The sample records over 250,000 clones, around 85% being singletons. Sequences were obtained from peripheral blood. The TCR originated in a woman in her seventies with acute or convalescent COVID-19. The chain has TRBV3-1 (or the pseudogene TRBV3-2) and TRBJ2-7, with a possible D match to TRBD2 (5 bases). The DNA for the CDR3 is TGTGCCAGCAGACGGGCGGGCCGCTCCTACGAGCAGTACTTC. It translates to CASRRAGRSYEQYF.